This T cell receptor (beta chain) was sequenced in a study of T cell repertoires in cytomegalovirus infection. Germline V gene sequence: CDR1 LNHDA, CDR2 SQIVND (reference sequence). V was pared by 10 bases and J by 4 bases, with 23 bases between. The CDR3 extends over 15 amino acids. Each CDR3 protein gets one entry after TCRdb re-called the reads with MiXCR. This table holds around 490,000 distinct CDR3 sequences, more than 25% found once. V and J are TRBV19 and TRBJ2-7, with D possibly being TRBD2 (6 bases). This receptor was taken from a human donor in good health (CMV status not recorded). Some clones in this sample may be carry-over from other donors' samples. The sequencing sample was made of PBMCs. Here the CDR3 reads CATSGGAGSVYEQYF. CDR3 DNA sequence: TGTGCCACCTCCGGCGGGGCGGGATCCGTTTACGAGCAGTACTTC.